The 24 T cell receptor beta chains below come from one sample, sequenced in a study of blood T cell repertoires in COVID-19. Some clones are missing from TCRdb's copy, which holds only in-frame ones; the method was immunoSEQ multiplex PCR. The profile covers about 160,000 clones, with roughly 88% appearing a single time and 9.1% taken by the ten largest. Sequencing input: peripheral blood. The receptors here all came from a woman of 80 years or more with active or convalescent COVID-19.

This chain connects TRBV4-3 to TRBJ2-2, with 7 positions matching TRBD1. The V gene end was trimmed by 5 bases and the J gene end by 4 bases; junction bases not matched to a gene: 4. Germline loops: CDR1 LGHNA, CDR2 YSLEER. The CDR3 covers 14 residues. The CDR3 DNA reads TGCGCCAGCAGCAACAGGGGCAGCACCGGGGAGCTGTTTTTT. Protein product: CASSNRGSTGELFF.

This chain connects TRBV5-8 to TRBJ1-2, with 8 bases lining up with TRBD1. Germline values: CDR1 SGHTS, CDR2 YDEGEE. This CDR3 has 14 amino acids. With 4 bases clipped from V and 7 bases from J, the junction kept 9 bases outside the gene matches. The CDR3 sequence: CASSPGQARGGYTF. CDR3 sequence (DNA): TGTGCCAGCAGCCCGGGACAGGCCCGGGGTGGCTACACCTTC.

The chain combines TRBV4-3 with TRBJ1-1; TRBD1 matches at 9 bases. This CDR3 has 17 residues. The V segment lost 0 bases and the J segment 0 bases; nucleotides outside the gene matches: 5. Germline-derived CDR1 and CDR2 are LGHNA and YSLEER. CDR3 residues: CASSQDANRGLNTEAFF. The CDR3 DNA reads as TGCGCCAGCAGCCAAGATGCGAACAGGGGGCTGAACACTGAAGCTTTCTTT.

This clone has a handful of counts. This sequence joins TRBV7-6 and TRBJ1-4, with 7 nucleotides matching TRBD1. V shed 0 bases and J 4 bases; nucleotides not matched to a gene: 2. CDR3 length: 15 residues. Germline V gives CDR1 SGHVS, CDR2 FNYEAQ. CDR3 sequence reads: CASSLAQGINEKLFF. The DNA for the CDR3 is TGTGCCAGCAGCTTAGCACAGGGGATTAATGAAAAACTGTTTTTT.

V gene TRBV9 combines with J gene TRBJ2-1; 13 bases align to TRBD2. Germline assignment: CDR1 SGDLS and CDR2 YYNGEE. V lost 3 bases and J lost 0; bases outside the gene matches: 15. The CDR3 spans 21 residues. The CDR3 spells CASSARIGLAGAPSSYNEQFF. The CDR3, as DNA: TGTGCCAGCAGCGCCCGTATCGGACTAGCGGGGGCCCCTAGCTCCTACAATGAGCAGTTCTTC.

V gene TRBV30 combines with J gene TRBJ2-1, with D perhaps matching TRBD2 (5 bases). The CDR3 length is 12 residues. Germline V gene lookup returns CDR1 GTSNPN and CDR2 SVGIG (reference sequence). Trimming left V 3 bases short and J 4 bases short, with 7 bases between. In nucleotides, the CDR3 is TGTGCCTGGAGCAGAGGGTACAATGAGCAGTTCTTC. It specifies CAWSRGYNEQFF.

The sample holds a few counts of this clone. This chain's CDR3 is CASSFAAVSYNEQFF. In DNA form, the CDR3 reads TGCGCCAGCAGCTTTGCGGCAGTCTCCTACAATGAGCAGTTCTTC. The chain couples TRBV5-1 to TRBJ2-1, with D unresolved. This CDR3 contains 15 residues. CDR1 is SGHRS, CDR2 YFSETQ, per germline. V was clipped by 2 bases and J by 0 bases, with 9 bases between them. Drawing the rest from reference TRBV5-1 and TRBJ2-1, the complete variable domain is KAGVTQTPRYLIKTRGQQVTLSCSPISGHRSVSWYQQTPGQGLQFLFEYFSETQRNKGNFPGRFSGRQFSNSRSEMNVSTLELGDSALYLCASSFAAVSYNEQFFGPGTRLTVL.

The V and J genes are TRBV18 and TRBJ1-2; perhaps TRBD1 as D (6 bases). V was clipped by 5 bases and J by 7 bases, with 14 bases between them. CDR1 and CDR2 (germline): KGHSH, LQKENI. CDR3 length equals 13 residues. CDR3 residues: CASSTEAGVGYTF. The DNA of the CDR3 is TGTGCCAGCTCAACCGAGGCAGGGGTTGGCTACACCTTC.

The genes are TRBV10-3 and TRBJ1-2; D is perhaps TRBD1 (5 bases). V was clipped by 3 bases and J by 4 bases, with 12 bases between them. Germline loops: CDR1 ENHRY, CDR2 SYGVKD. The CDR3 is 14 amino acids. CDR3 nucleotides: TGTGCCATCAGTGATAGTGGGGGGTTCTATGGCTACACCTTC. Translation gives CAISDSGGFYGYTF.

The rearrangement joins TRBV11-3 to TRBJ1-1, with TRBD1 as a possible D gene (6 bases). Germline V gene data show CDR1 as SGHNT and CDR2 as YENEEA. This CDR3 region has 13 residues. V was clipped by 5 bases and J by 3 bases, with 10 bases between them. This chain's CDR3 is CASSPGEHTEAFF. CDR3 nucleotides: TGTGCCAGCAGCCCAGGGGAGCACACTGAAGCTTTCTTT.

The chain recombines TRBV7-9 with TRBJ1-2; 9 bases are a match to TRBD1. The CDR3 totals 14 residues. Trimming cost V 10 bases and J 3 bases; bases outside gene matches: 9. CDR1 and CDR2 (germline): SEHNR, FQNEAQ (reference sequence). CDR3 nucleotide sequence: TGTGCCACGACTAGGACAGGGGTAGACTATGGCTACACCTTC. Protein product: CATTRTGVDYGYTF.

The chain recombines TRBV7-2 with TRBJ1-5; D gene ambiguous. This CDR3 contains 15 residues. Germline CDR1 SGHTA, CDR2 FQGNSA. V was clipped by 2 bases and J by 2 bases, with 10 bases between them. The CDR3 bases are TGTGCCAGCAGCTTAATCGGGGATGGCAATCAGCCCCAGCATTTT. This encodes CASSLIGDGNQPQHF.

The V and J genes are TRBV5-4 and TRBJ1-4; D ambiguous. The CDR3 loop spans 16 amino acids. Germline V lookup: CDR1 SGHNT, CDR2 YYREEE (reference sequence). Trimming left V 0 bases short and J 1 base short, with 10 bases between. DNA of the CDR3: TGTGCCAGCAGCTTGGCGGCAGACATAACTAATGAAAAACTGTTTTTT. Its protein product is CASSLAADITNEKLFF.

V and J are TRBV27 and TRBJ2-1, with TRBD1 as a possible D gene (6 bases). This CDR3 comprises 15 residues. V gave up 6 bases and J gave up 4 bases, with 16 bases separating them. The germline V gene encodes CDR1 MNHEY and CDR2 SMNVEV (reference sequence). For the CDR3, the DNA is TGTGCCAGCAGCCAGGGGACCGGCCTTTACAATGAGCAGTTCTTC. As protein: CASSQGTGLYNEQFF.

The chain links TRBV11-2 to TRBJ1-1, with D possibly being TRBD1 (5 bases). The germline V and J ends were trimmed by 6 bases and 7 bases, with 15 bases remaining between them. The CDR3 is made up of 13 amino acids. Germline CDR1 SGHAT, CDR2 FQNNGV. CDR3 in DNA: TGTGCCAGCAGGACAGTAACCCTCAATGAAGCTTTCTTT. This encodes CASRTVTLNEAFF.

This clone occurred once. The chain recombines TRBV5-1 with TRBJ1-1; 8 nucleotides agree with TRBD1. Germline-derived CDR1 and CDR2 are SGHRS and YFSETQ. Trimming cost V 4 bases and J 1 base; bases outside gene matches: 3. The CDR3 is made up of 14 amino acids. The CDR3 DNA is TGCGCCAGCAGCGTCGGGACAGGGAACACTGAAGCTTTCTTT. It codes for CASSVGTGNTEAFF.

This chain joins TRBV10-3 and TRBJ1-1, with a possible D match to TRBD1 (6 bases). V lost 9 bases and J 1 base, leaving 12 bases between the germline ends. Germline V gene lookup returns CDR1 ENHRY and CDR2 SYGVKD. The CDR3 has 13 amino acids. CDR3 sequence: CAMRGHQNTEAFF. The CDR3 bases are TGTGCCATGAGGGGACACCAGAACACTGAAGCTTTCTTT.

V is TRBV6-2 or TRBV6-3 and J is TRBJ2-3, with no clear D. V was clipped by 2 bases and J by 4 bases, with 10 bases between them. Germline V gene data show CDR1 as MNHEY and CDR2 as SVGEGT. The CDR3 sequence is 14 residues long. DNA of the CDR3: TGTGCCAGCAGTTACCCCGAGGTCCCAGATACGCAGTATTTT. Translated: CASSYPEVPDTQYF.

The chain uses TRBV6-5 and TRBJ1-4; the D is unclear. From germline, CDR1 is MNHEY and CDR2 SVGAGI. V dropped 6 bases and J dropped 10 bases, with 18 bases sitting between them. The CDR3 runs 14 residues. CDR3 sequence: CASSPREEGGKLFF. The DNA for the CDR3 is TGTGCCAGCAGCCCCCGGGAGGAGGGTGGAAAACTGTTTTTT.

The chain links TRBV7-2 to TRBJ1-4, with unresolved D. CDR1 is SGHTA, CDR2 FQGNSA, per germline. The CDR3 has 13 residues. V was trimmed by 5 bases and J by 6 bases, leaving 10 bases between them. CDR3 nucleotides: TGTGCCAGCAGCCCCCTCCGGGATGAAAAACTGTTTTTT. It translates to CASSPLRDEKLFF.

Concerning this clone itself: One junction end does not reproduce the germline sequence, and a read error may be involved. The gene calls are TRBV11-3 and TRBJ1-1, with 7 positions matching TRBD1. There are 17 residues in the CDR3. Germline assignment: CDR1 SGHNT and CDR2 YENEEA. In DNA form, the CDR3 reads TGTGCCAGCAGCATAGACAGGGTCTGGGAAAGCGACACTGAAGCTTTCTTT. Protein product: CASSIDRVWESDTEAFF.

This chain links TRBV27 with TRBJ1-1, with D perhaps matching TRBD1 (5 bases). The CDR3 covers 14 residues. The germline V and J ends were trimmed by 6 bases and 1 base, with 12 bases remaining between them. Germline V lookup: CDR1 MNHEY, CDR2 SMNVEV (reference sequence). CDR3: CASSPRGGNTEAFF. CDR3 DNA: TGTGCCAGCAGCCCTCGGGGGGGGAACACTGAAGCTTTCTTT.

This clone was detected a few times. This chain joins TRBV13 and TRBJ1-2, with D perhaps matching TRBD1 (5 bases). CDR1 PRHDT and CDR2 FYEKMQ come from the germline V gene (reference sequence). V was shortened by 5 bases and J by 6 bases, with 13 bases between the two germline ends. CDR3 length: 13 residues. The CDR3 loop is CASSPRWGDGYTF. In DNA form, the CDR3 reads TGTGCCAGCAGCCCCCGGTGGGGCGATGGCTACACCTTC.

The CDR3 sequence is CASSLSGGALGDTQYF. Written as DNA, the CDR3 is TGTGCCAGCAGCTTGTCGGGGGGGGCTTTAGGAGATACGCAGTATTTT. The rearrangement uses TRBV5-8 and TRBJ2-3; 8 nucleotides match TRBD2. The J segment lost 5 bases and the V segment lost 1 base, leaving 9 bases of the junction unmatched. Germline CDR1 reads SGHTS; CDR2 reads YDEGEE. This CDR3 contains 16 residues. Full variable domain (remainder filled in from reference TRBV5-8 and TRBJ2-3): EAGVTQSPTHLIKTRGQQATLRCSPISGHTSVYWYQQALGLGLQFLLWYDEGEERNRGNFPPRFSGRQFPNYSSELNVNALELEDSALYLCASSLSGGALGDTQYFGPGTRLTVL.